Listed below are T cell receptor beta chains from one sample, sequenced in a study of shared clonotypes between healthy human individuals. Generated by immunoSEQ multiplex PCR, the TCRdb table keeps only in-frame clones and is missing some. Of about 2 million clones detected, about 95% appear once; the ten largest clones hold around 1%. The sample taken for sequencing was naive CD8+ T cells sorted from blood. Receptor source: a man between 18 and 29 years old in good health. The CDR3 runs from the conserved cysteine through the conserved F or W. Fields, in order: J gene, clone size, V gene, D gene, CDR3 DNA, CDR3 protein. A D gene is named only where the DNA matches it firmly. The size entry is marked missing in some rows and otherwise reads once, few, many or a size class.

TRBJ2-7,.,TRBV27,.,TGTGCCAGCAGTTTATCGTTTCTAGGGATCGGCACCTACGAGCAGTACTTC,CASSLSFLGIGTYEQYF
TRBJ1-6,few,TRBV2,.,TGTGCCAGCAGCTCAGGGTTTAATTCACCCCTCCACTTT,CASSSGFNSPLHF
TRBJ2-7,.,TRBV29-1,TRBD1,TGCAGCGTTAGGGGACAGGGGGTGGACGAGCAGTACTTC,CSVRGQGVDEQYF
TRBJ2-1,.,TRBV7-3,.,TGTGCCAGCAGCTCCCTCCCGGGGGCTCCTTACAATGAGCAGTTCTTC,CASSSLPGAPYNEQFF
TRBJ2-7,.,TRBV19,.,TGTGCCAGTAGTATATCGTCAGGACCGCCCTACGAGCAGTACTTC,CASSISSGPPYEQYF
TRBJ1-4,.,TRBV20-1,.,TGCAGTGCCCCTCGCGGTGAAAAACTGTTTTTT,CSAPRGEKLFF
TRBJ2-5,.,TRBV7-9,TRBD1,TGTGCCAGCAGCTTAGCGGGACAGGGAGAGGAGACCCAGTACTTC,CASSLAGQGEETQYF
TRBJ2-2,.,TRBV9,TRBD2,TGTGCCAGCAGCGTCGGACTAGCGGGGGGTCCCCGCGGGGAGCTGTTTTTT,CASSVGLAGGPRGELFF
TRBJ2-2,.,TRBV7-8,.,TGTGCCAGCAGCTTAGCGCGTGGGGGGGAGCTGTTTTTT,CASSLARGGELFF
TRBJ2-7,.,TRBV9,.,TGTGCCAGCAGCGAGATGCCGGACTCCTACGAGCAGTACTTC,CASSEMPDSYEQYF
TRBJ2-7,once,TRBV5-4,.,TGTGCCAGCAGCTTGGATCAGGGATGGATTTACGAGCAGTACTTC,CASSLDQGWIYEQYF
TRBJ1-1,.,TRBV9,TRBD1,TGTGCCAGCAGCGTACCGGGACAGGGGGGTTCTGAAGCTTTCTTT,CASSVPGQGGSEAFF
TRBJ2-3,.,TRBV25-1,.,TGTGCCAGCAGTGATCCCTCGGGCGGTGACGGCACAGATACGCAGTATTTT,CASSDPSGGDGTDTQYF
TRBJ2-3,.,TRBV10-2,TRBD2,TGCGCCAGCAGTGAGTCAGCACTAGCGGGTTATTATACGCAGTATTTT,CASSESALAGYYTQYF
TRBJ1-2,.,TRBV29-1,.,TGCAGCGTTGAAGATCCAGGGGCTGGCTACACCTTC,CSVEDPGAGYTF
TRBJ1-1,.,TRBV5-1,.,TGCGCCAGCAGCTTGGAAGGGGACGGGAACACTGAAGCTTTCTTT,CASSLEGDGNTEAFF
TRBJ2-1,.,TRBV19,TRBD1,TGTGCCAGTAGTATCGGACAGGGAGATGCAAATGAGCAGTTCTTC,CASSIGQGDANEQFF
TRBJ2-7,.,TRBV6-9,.,TGTGCCAGCAGTTCCTCCCCCGACGAGCAGTACTTC,CASSSSPDEQYF
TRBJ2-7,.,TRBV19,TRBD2,TGTGCCAGTAGCAGGACTAGCGGGAGTGAGCAGTACTTC,CASSRTSGSEQYF
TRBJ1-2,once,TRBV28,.,TGTGCCAGCAGTTTTGGGGGCAATGGCTACACCTTC,CASSFGGNGYTF
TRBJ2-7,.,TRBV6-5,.,TGTGCCAGCAGTTACTCAGGGTTCTACGAGCAGTACTTC,CASSYSGFYEQYF
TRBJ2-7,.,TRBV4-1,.,TGCGCCAGCAGCCAAGAAGGGAAAGCCCACTCCTACGAGCAGTACTTC,CASSQEGKAHSYEQYF
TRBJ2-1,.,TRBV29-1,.,TGCAGCGTTGAAGACCGAGGCAGTTCCTACAATGAGCAGTTCTTC,CSVEDRGSSYNEQFF
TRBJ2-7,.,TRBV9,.,TGTGCCAGCAGCGTTAGAGGGGATGGAATCTACGAGCAGTACTTC,CASSVRGDGIYEQYF
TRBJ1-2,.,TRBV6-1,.,TGTGCCAGCAGTGAATTATTTTTGGACAGAGGTTATGGCTACACCTTC,CASSELFLDRGYGYTF
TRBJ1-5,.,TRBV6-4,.,TGTGCCAGCAGGGAAGGACACAATGCCCCCATCAATCAGCCCCAGCATTTT,CASREGHNAPINQPQHF
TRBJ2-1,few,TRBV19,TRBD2,TGTGCCAGTACCCAGTGGGCTAGCGGGAGCGATGAGCAGTTCTTC,CASTQWASGSDEQFF
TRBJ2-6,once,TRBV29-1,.,TGCAGCGCATGGACCGAAAGCTCTGGGGCCAACGTCCTGACTTTC,CSAWTESSGANVLTF
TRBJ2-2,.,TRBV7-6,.,TGTGCCAGCAGCGTACTAGGGGTCGGGGAGCTGTTTTTT,CASSVLGVGELFF
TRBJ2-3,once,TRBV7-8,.,TGTGCCAGCAGCCCGCTGATGCGGGGTTACACAGATACGCAGTATTTT,CASSPLMRGYTDTQYF
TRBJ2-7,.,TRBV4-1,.,TGCGCCAGCAGCCCCTCCCTGACAGGCTACGAGCAGTACTTC,CASSPSLTGYEQYF
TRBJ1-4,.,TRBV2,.,TGTGCCAGCAGTGAATTAGACAGCGGAAATGAAAAACTGTTTTTT,CASSELDSGNEKLFF